These T cell receptor beta chains were read from a single sample in a study of blood T cell repertoires in COVID-19. Libraries were prepared by immunoSEQ multiplex PCR; TCRdb keeps only in-frame clonotypes and omits some of them. The table has approximately 86,000 clones, roughly nine tenths seen once. What was sequenced was peripheral blood. All receptors come from a man aged 45-60 years with acute or convalescent COVID-19. CDR3s include the opening cysteine and the closing phenylalanine or tryptophan. Each record gives: J gene, D gene, V gene, clone size, CDR3 DNA, CDR3 protein. D genes are given only for firm matches. Clone size appears in some rows only: once, few, many, or a class for an expanded clone.

TRBJ2-5 TRBD2 TRBV10-3 . TGTGCCATCAGTGAATCAACCACGCGGGAGGGCGACGAGACCCAGTACTTC CAISESTTREGDETQYF
TRBJ2-4 . TRBV6-5 . TGTGCCAGCACCCCCGCGGCCAAAAACATTCAGTACTTC CASTPAAKNIQYF
TRBJ1-2 TRBD1 TRBV5-4 few TGTGCCAGCAGCGCAGGACAGGGAGGGGTCTATGGCTACACCTTC CASSAGQGGVYGYTF
TRBJ1-3 . TRBV9 . TGTGCCAGCAGCGTAGTAGGAGAGGGTGACACCATATATTTT CASSVVGEGDTIYF
TRBJ2-3 TRBD2 TRBV18 . TGTGCCAGCTCATCCAGACTAGCGGGGGACGATACGCAGTATTTT CASSSRLAGDDTQYF
TRBJ2-4 TRBD2 TRBV5-1 . TGCGCCAGCAGCTTGGCCGCTGTAGCGGGGGGACAAAACATTCAGTACTTC CASSLAAVAGGQNIQYF
TRBJ1-1 . TRBV5-1 . TGCGCCAGCAGCTTGAAGAGTCTGGTCCAGAACACTGAAGCTTTCTTT CASSLKSLVQNTEAFF
TRBJ1-4 . TRBV19 . TGTGCCACCACCCCCGGGTGGGGGGGCCAGGAAAAACTGTTTTTT CATTPGWGGQEKLFF
TRBJ2-2 . TRBV2 . TGTGCCAGCAGTGACTCTAACACCGGGGAGCTGTTTTTT CASSDSNTGELFF
TRBJ1-2 TRBD1 TRBV29-1 . TGCAGCGTTGAGGCCTGGGACAGGGGGGATGGCTACACCTTC CSVEAWDRGDGYTF
TRBJ2-3 . TRBV20-1 . TGCAGTGCAAAACTAGCAAATACGCAGTATTTT CSAKLANTQYF
TRBJ1-2 TRBD1 TRBV7-2 . TGTGCCAGCAGCTTAGTTGGGGGACAGAGTAACTATGGCTACACCTTC CASSLVGGQSNYGYTF
TRBJ1-6 . TRBV7-8 . TGTGCCAGCATCCTATCGACAGGTGGAAATTCACCCCTCCACTTT CASILSTGGNSPLHF
TRBJ2-5 TRBD1 TRBV28 . TGTGCCAGCAGTCCGACAGGGGGTCATCAAGAGACCCAGTACTTC CASSPTGGHQETQYF
TRBJ2-5 TRBD2 TRBV10-3 . TGTGCCACACGGGAGGGTCAAGAGACCCAGTACTTC CATREGQETQYF
TRBJ2-3 . TRBV19 . TGTGCCAGTAGTTCAGGGTACTTGCAGTATTTT CASSSGYLQYF
TRBJ1-2 . TRBV9 . TGTGCCAGCAGCGTAGGCAGGTTGAACTACACCTTC CASSVGRLNYTF
TRBJ2-7 . TRBV6-5 . TGTGCCAGCAGTTACTCGAATACACCAACCTACGAGCAGTACTTC CASSYSNTPTYEQYF
TRBJ2-1 . TRBV5-4 . TGTGCCAGCAGTCCGGACAGCAGCAACTACAATGAGCAGTTCTTC CASSPDSSNYNEQFF
TRBJ2-7 . TRBV13 . TGTGCCAGCAGCTTGGGCTCCTCCTACGAGCAGTACTTC CASSLGSSYEQYF